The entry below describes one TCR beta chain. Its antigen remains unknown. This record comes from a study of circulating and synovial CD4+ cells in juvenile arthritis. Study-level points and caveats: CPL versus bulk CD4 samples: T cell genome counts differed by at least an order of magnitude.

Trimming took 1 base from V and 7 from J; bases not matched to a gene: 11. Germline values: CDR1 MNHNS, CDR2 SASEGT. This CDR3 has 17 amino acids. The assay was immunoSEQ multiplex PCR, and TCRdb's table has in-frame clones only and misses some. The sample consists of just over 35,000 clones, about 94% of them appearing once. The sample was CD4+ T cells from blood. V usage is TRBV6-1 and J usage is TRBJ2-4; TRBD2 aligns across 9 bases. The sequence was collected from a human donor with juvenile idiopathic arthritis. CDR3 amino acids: CASSEVVAGGPGNIQYF. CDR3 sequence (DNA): TGTGCCAGCAGTGAAGTCGTGGCGGGGGGGCCGGGGAACATTCAGTACTTC.